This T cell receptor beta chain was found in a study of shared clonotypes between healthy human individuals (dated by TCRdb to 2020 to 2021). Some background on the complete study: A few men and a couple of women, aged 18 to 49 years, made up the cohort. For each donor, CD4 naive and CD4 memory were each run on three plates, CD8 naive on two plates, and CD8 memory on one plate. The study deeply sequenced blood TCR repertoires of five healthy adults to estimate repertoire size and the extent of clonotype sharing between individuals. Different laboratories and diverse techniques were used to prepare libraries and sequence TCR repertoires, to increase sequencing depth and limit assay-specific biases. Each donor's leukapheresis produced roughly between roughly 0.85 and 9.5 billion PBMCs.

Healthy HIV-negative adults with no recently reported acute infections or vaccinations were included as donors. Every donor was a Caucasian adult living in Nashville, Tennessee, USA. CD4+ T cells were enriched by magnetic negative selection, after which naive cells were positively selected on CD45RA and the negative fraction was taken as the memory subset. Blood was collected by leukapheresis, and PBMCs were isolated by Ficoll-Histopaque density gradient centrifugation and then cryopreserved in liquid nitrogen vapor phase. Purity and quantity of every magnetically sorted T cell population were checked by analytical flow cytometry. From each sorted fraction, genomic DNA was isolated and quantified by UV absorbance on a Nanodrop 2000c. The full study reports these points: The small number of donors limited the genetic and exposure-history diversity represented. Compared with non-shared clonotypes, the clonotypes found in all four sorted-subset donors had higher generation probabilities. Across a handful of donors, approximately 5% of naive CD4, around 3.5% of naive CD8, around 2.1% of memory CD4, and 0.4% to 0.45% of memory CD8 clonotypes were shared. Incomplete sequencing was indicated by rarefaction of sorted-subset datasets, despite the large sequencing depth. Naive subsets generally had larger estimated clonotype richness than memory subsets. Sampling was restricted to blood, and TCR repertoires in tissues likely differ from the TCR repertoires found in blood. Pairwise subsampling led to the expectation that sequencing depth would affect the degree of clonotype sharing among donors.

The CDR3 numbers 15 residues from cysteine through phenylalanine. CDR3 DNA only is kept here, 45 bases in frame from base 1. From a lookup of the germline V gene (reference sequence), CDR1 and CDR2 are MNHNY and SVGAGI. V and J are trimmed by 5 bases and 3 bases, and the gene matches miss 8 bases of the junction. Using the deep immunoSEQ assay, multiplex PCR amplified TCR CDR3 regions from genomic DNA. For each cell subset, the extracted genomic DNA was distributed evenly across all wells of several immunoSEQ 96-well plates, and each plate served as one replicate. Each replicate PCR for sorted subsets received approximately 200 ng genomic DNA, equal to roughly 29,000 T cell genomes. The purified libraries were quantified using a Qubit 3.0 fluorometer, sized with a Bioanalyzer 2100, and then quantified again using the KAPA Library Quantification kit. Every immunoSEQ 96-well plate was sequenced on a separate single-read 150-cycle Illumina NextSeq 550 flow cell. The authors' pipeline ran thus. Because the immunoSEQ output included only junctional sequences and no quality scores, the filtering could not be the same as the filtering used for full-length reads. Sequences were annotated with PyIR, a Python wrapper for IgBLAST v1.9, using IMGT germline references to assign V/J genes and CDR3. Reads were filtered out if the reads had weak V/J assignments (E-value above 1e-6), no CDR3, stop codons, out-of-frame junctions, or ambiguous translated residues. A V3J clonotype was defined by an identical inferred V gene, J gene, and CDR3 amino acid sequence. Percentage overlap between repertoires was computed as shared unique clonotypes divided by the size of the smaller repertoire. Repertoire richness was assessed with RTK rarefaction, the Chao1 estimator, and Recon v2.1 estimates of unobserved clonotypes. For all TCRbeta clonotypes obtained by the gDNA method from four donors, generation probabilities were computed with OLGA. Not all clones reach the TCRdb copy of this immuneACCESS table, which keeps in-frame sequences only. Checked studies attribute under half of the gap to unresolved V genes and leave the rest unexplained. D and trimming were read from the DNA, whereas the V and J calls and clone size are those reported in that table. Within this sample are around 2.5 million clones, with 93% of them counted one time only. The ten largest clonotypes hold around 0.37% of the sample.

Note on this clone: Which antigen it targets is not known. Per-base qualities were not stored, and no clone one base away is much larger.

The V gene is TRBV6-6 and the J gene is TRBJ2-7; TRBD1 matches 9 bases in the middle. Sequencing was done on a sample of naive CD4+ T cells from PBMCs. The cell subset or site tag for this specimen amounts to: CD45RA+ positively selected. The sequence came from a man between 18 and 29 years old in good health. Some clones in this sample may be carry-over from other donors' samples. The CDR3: CASSTGTGRGYEQYF. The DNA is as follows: TGTGCCAGCAGTACCGGGACAGGGAGAGGCTACGAGCAGTACTTC.